The 20 T cell receptor beta chains below were found in one sample sequenced in a study of OX40 agonist ivuxolimab in advanced cancers. Repertoires were generated with immunoSEQ multiplex PCR, while TCRdb's copy carries only in-frame clones and drops some. This sample has some 80,000 clones, with 84% found just once. The sequencing used CD4+ or CD8+ T cells sorted from blood, collected in a trial of the OX40 agonist ivuxolimab. The receptors here all came from an adult with an advanced solid tumor such as melanoma, head and neck, liver or kidney cancer.

The chain recombines TRBV7-9 with TRBJ2-7; a possible D gene is TRBD2 (6 bases). V was shortened by 2 bases and J by 5 bases, with 10 bases between the two germline ends. The CDR3 length is 13 residues. CDR1 SEHNR and CDR2 FQNEAQ come from the germline V gene (reference sequence). The CDR3 spells CASSLTGVNEQYF. The CDR3 DNA reads as TGTGCCAGCAGCTTAACGGGAGTCAACGAGCAGTACTTC.

V usage is TRBV6-1 and J usage is TRBJ2-3; a possible D gene is TRBD1 (6 bases). Trimming cost V 3 bases and J 2 bases, with 15 bases left between them. CDR1 and CDR2 (germline): MNHNS, SASEGT. The CDR3 spans 16 residues. The chain's CDR3 is CASSDPNRVTTDTQYF. The CDR3 coding sequence is TGTGCCAGCAGTGACCCCAACAGGGTTACCACAGATACGCAGTATTTT.

The gene calls are TRBV30 and TRBJ1-1; possible D gene TRBD1, 5 bases. V lost 2 bases to trimming and J lost 2 bases, with 15 bases between them. The CDR3 totals 15 residues. Germline V CDR1 and CDR2: GTSNPN, SVGIG (reference sequence). The CDR3 reads CAWSPFQGVNTEAFF. The CDR3 DNA reads as TGTGCCTGGAGTCCCTTCCAGGGAGTTAACACTGAAGCTTTCTTT.

The table lists this clone with a count of one. DNA of the CDR3: TGTGCCAGCGGAGAGCAGGGGAATCAGCCCCAGCATTTT. This gives the protein CASGEQGNQPQHF. The gene calls are TRBV18 and TRBJ1-5; D may be TRBD1 (6 bases). The CDR3 totals 13 residues. V dropped 8 bases and J dropped 4 bases, with 12 bases sitting between them. CDR1 and CDR2 (germline): KGHSH, LQKENI.

The gene calls are TRBV7-2 and TRBJ2-7; D unclear. CDR1 is SGHTA and CDR2 is FQGNSA in the germline V gene. This CDR3 region has 13 residues. Deletions cut 1 base from V and 2 bases from J, with 6 bases between. This CDR3 is CASSLESAYEQYF. DNA of the CDR3: TGTGCCAGCAGCTTAGAGTCGGCCTACGAGCAGTACTTC.

The V and J genes are TRBV9 and TRBJ2-2; D perhaps matches TRBD1 (6 bases). This CDR3 region has 19 residues. Germline values: CDR1 SGDLS, CDR2 YYNGEE. The V end lost 1 base, the J end lost 5 bases, and 24 bases lay between the germline ends. The CDR3, as DNA: TGTGCCAGCAGCGTATCCGACTGGTCCTACAGGGTGTTGACCGGGGAGCTGTTTTTT. Translated: CASSVSDWSYRVLTGELFF.

This clone was counted a few times. This chain's CDR3 is CASSLRRGNTDTQYF. In DNA form, the CDR3 reads TGTGCCAGCAGCCTTAGACGCGGGAACACAGATACGCAGTATTTT. V is TRBV7-2 and J is TRBJ2-3, with D perhaps matching TRBD2 (6 bases). The CDR3 covers 15 residues. The V end lost 5 bases, the J end lost 2 bases, and 14 bases lay between the germline ends. Germline V lookup: CDR1 SGHTA, CDR2 FQGNSA.

The chain has TRBV5-1 and TRBJ1-1; D is unresolved. Trimming left V 3 bases short and J 7 bases short, with 13 bases between. The CDR3 totals 13 residues. The germline V gene encodes CDR1 SGHRS and CDR2 YFSETQ. The CDR3 loop is CASSSDGYFEAFF. CDR3 coding DNA: TGCGCCAGCAGCTCGGACGGGTACTTTGAAGCTTTCTTT.

This chain uses TRBV7-2 with TRBJ1-2, with D tentatively TRBD1 (5 bases). This CDR3 has 16 amino acids. Trimming removed 2 bases at V and 1 base at J, with 14 bases between. From germline, CDR1 is SGHTA and CDR2 FQGNSA. Here the CDR3 DNA reads TGTGCCAGCAGCTTAAGTGAGGGGCCTAATAACTATGGCTACACCTTC. It is translated as CASSLSEGPNNYGYTF.

The count of this clone is one. The chain recombines TRBV27 with TRBJ2-1; weak D call: TRBD2 (6 bases). Germline lookup yields CDR1 MNHEY and CDR2 SMNVEV (reference sequence). CDR3 length: 16 amino acids. V was trimmed by 8 bases and J by 9 bases, leaving 26 bases between them. The CDR3, as DNA: TGTGCCAGCCGACCGCAGGGACTTCTCCTGATTGGTGAGCAGTTCTTC. This gives the protein CASRPQGLLLIGEQFF.

With regard to this clone: The junction departs from the called germline gene at one end, perhaps through a read error. The chain's CDR3 is CASSQGTGADNSPLHF. The CDR3 nucleotides are TGTGCCAGCAGCCAAGGGACAGGGGCGGATAATTCACCCCTCCACTTT. V and J are TRBV4-1 and TRBJ1-6, with 10 bases aligning to TRBD1. The CDR3 runs 16 residues. Germline V gives CDR1 MGHRA, CDR2 YSYEKL.

This clone was recorded once. The chain carries TRBV2 and TRBJ1-2, with TRBD1 matching over 9 bases. Germline V gene lookup returns CDR1 SNHLY and CDR2 FYNNEI. This CDR3 comprises 13 residues. With 6 bases clipped from V and 6 bases from J, the junction kept 5 bases outside the gene matches. The CDR3 DNA is TGTGCCAGCAGCGGAGACAGGGGGAATGGCTACACCTTC. Translated: CASSGDRGNGYTF. Filled out from reference TRBV2 and TRBJ1-2, the complete variable domain reads EPEVTQTPSHQVTQMGQEVILRCVPISNHLYFYWYRQILGQKVEFLVSFYNNEISEKSEIFDDQFSVERPDGSNFTLKIRSTKLEDSAMYFCASSGDRGNGYTFGSGTRLTVV.

The chain employs TRBV6-1 and TRBJ2-3, with unresolved D. This CDR3 has 17 amino acids. V lost 1 base, J lost 7 bases, and 21 bases lay in between. Germline values: CDR1 MNHNS, CDR2 SASEGT. The DNA for the CDR3 is TGTGCCAGCAGTGAAGGGTGGGGTCAGTCACGCTTGAATACGCAGTATTTT. This codes for CASSEGWGQSRLNTQYF.

The rearrangement joins TRBV15 to TRBJ2-7; D is unclear. V gave up 0 bases and J gave up 0 bases, with 3 bases separating them. CDR3 length: 13 residues. Germline assignment: CDR1 LNHNV and CDR2 YYDKDF (reference sequence). The CDR3 nucleotides read TGTGCCACCAGCAGAGATCACTCCTACGAGCAGTACTTC. Translation gives CATSRDHSYEQYF. Full variable domain (outside the CDR3, taken from reference TRBV15 and TRBJ2-7): DAMVIQNPRYQVTQFGKPVTLSCSQTLNHNVMYWYQQKSSQAPKLLFHYYDKDFNNEADTPDNFQSRRPNTSFCFLDIRSPGLGDTAMYLCATSRDHSYEQYFGPGTRLTVT.

The V call is TRBV5-5, the J call TRBJ2-2; D unclear. CDR3 size: 14 residues. Deletions cut 5 bases from V and 0 bases from J, with 8 bases between. Per the germline V gene, CDR1 is SGHKS and CDR2 is YYEKEE (reference sequence). The CDR3 loop is CASRDIANTGELFF. CDR3 in DNA: TGTGCCAGCAGGGATATCGCGAACACCGGGGAGCTGTTTTTT.

The gene calls are TRBV6-1 and TRBJ2-1, with D possibly being TRBD1 (6 bases). Germline values: CDR1 MNHNS, CDR2 SASEGT. The CDR3 sequence is 15 residues long. Trimming stripped 8 bases from V and 0 bases from J, with 14 bases between. CDR3 residues: CASSKGVGSYNEQFF. For the CDR3, the DNA is TGTGCCAGCTCCAAGGGGGTAGGCTCCTACAATGAGCAGTTCTTC.

This clone was found a few times. The J gene is TRBJ1-6, the V gene TRBV11-2, with unresolved D. V lost 5 bases to trimming and J lost 7 bases, with 9 bases between them. The CDR3 sequence is 13 residues long. The germline gives CDR1 SGHAT, CDR2 FQNNGV. CDR3 nucleotide sequence: TGTGCCAGCAGCATTATAAGGAATTCACCCCTCCACTTT. It codes for CASSIIRNSPLHF. The full variable domain, with the rest looked up from reference TRBV11-2 and TRBJ1-6, is EAGVAQSPRYKIIEKRQSVAFWCNPISGHATLYWYQQILGQGPKLLIQFQNNGVVDDSQLPKDRFSAERLKGVDSTLKIQPAKLEDSAVYLCASSIIRNSPLHFGNGTRLTVT.

The chain combines TRBV7-2 with TRBJ1-2, with 8 bases lining up with TRBD1. With 2 bases clipped from V and 0 bases from J, the junction kept 2 bases outside the gene matches. The CDR3 has 15 residues. From germline, CDR1 is SGHTA and CDR2 FQGNSA. The chain's CDR3 is CASSLQGASNYGYTF. The CDR3 nucleotides are TGTGCCAGCAGCTTACAGGGGGCATCTAACTATGGCTACACCTTC.

This clone was detected only once. V gene TRBV10-3 combines with J gene TRBJ2-1; TRBD2 aligns across 10 bases. The CDR3 is 16 residues long. V was pared by 4 bases and J by 9 bases, with 12 bases of the junction left unmatched. From germline, CDR1 is ENHRY and CDR2 SYGVKD. For the CDR3, the DNA is TGTGCCATCAGTGTTAATCTAGCGGGGGTGGGGAGTGAGCAGTTCTTC. This gives the protein CAISVNLAGVGSEQFF.

The V call is TRBV18, the J call TRBJ2-3, with no clear D. Germline loops: CDR1 KGHSH, CDR2 LQKENI. CDR3 size: 14 residues. V shed 1 base and J shed 3 bases, with 8 bases lying between them. The CDR3 DNA reads TGTGCCAGCTCACCACAGGTAGAGACAGATACGCAGTATTTT. Its translation: CASSPQVETDTQYF.